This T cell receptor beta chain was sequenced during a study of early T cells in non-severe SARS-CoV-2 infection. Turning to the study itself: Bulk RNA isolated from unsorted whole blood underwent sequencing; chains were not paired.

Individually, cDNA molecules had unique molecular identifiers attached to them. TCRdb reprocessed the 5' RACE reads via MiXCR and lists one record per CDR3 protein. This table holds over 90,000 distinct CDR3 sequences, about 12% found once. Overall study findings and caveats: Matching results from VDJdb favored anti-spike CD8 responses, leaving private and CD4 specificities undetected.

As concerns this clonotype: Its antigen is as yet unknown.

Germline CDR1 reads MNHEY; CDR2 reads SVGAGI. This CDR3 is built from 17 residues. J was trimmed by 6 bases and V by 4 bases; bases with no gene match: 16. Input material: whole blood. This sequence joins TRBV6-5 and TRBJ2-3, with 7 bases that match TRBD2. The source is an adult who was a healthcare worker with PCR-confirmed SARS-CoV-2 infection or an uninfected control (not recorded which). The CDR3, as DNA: TGTGCCAGCAGTTTCACACCACTAGCGTTAACCCCCGATACGCAGTATTTT. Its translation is CASSFTPLALTPDTQYF.